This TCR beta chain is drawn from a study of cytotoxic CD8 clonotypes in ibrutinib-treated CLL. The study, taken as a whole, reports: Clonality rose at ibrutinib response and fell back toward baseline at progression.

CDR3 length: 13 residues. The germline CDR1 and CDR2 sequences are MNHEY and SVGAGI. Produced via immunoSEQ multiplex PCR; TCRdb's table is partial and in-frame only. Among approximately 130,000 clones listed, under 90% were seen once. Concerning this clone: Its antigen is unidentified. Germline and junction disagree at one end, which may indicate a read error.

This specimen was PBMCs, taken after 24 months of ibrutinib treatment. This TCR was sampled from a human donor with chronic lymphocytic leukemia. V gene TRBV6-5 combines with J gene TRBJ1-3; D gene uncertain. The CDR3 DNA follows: TGTGCCAGCAGTGACTCGACCGGGGACACCATATATTTT. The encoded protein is CASSDSTGDTIYF.